This T cell receptor beta chain was sequenced in a study of T cells after yellow fever vaccination. One entry per CDR3 protein, called by TCRdb with MiXCR from the 5' RACE reads. The data show 40,000 to 50,000 distinct CDR3 sequences, more than 6% seen once. The germline CDR1 and CDR2 sequences are GTSNPN and SVGIG (reference sequence). The CDR3 loop spans 14 amino acids. The V gene lost 4 bases and the J gene lost 3 bases, with 16 bases spanning the gap. Study observations and caveats: A large majority of primary-vaccination clones showed up again after the booster (96% CD4, 75% to 90% CD8). Nearly all vaccine-responding clonotypes were undetectable in sorted memory subsets on day 0.

Sample: PBMCs, either bulk or a sorted T-cell subset (CD4+, CD8+, memory, or dextramer-sorted; not recorded which), taken 45 days after the yellow fever booster vaccination. This receptor was identified in a man aged 30 to 39 who received the YFV17D yellow fever vaccine. The genes are TRBV30 and TRBJ2-7; the D gene is possibly TRBD2 (6 bases). DNA of the CDR3: TGTGCCTGGATTAACCCGGGACTCAACTACGAGCAGTACTTC. Protein sequence: CAWINPGLNYEQYF.